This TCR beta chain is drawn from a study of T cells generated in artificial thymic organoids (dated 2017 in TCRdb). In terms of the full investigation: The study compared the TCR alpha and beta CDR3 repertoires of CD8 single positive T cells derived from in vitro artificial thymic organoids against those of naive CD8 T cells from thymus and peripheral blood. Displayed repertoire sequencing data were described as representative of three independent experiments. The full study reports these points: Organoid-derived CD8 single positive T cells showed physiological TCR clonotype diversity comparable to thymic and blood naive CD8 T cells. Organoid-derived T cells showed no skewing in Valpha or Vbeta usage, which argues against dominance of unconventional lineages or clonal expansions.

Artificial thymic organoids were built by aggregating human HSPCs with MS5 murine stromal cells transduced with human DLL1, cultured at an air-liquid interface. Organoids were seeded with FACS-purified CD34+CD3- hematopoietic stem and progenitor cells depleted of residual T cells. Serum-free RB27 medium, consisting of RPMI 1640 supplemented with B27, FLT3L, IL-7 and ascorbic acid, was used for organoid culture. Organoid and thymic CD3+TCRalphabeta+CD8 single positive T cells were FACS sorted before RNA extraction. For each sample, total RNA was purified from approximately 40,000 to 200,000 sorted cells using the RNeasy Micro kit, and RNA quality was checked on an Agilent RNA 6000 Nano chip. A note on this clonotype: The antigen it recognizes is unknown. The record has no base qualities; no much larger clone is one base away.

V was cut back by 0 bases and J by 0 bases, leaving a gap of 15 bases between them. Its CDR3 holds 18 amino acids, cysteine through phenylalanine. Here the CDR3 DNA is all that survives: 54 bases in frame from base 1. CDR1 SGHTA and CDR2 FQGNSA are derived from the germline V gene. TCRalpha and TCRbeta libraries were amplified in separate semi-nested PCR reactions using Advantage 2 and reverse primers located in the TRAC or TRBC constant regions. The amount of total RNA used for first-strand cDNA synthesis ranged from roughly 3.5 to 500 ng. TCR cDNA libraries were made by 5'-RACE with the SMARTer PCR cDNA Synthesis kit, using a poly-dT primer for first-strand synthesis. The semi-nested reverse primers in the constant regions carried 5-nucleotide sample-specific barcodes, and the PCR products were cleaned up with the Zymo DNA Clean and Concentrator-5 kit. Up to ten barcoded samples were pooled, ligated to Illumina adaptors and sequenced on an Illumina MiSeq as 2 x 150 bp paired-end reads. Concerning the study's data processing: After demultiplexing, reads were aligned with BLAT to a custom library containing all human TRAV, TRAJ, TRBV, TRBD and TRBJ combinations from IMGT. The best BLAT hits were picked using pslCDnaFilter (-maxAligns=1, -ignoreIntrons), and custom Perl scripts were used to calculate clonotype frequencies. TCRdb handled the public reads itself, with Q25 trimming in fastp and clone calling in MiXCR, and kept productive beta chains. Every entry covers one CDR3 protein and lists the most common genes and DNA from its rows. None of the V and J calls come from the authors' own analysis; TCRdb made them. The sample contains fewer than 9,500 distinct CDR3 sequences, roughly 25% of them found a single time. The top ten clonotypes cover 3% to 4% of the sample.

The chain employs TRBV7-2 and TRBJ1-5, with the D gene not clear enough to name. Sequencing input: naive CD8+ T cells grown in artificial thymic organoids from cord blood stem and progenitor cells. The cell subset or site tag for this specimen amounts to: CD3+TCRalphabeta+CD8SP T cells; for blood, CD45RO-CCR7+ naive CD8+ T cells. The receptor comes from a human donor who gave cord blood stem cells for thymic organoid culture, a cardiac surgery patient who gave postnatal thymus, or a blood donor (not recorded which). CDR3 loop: CASSLAIPGSYSNQPQHF. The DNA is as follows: TGTGCCAGCAGCTTAGCCATACCGGGCAGCTATAGCAATCAGCCCCAGCATTTT. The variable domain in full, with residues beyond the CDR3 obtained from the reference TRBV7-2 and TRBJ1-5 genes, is GAGVSQSPSNKVTEKGKDVELRCDPISGHTALYWYRQSLGQGLEFLIYFQGNSAPDKSGLPSDRFSAERTGGSVSTLTIQRTQQEDSAVYLCASSLAIPGSYSNQPQHFGDGTRLSIL.